One and the same sample provided the 7 T cell receptor beta chains below, sequenced in a study of T cells in Graves' hyperthyroidism and ophthalmopathy (dated by TCRdb to about 2019). Libraries were prepared through multiplex PCR. Sequencer: Illumina HiSeq 2000. Amplification of TCR beta CDR3 regions was carried out from RNA transcripts. The TCR CDR3 was subjected to a first round of RT-PCR using the HTBI primer set and the Qiagen OneStep RT-PCR kit. TCRdb reworked the public reads: Q25 trimming with fastp, MiXCR clone assembly, productive beta chains retained. Each CDR3 protein appears once, grouped with its most common genes and DNA. Present in this sample are over 700,000 distinct CDR3 sequences, roughly 32% of which were seen just once. The ten largest clones take up around 29% of the sample. The specimen was blood. The receptor source for this set is a middle-aged woman with Graves' hyperthyroidism.

To note about this clonotype: A much larger clone differs from this one at a single base, so this may be a read error. Lacking the conserved final phenylalanine or tryptophan, this CDR3 likely reflects a read error. The chain joins TRBV29-1 to TRBJ1-2; D might be TRBD1 (5 bases). The CDR3 has 12 residues. Germline V gives CDR1 SQVTM, CDR2 ANQGSEA. V lost 7 bases, J lost 0 bases, and 9 bases lay in between. CDR3 in amino acids: CSGTLSNYGYTL. The DNA for the CDR3 is TGCAGCGGGACACTTTCTAACTATGGCTACACCCTC.

This clonotype was observed a few times. The genes are TRBV24-1 and TRBJ1-1; the D gene is possibly TRBD1 (5 bases). V lost 4 bases to trimming and J lost 1 base, with 15 bases between them. The germline CDR1 and CDR2 sequences are KGHDR and SFDVKD. The CDR3 length is 16 residues. CDR3 sequence (DNA): TGTGCCACCAGTGACTCCCATGGGACTGGGAACACTGAAGCTTTCTTT. It translates to CATSDSHGTGNTEAFF.

This clonotype has ten or more counts. V usage is TRBV5-4 and J usage is TRBJ1-6, with TRBD1 as a possible D gene (5 bases). Germline V gene sequence: CDR1 SGHNT, CDR2 YYREEE (reference sequence). V was clipped by 4 bases and J by 7 bases, with 15 bases between them. The length of the CDR3 is 15 residues. CDR3 bases: TGTGCCAGCAGCAGAGGGACGGGCTCGAATTCACCCCTCCACTTT. As protein: CASSRGTGSNSPLHF.

The CDR3 bases are TGTGCCAGCAGCCGAGGAAGGAAGACAGGGTCGAGAGAAAAACTGTTTTTT. The encoded protein is CASSRGRKTGSREKLFF. The chain has TRBV3-1 and TRBJ1-4, with TRBD1 matching 7 bases. V shed 4 bases, J shed 8 bases, and the junction held 16 bases outside the gene matches. CDR1 and CDR2 (germline): LGHDT, YNNKEL (reference sequence). This CDR3 region has 17 residues.

In its sample, this clonotype was seen many times. The rearrangement links TRBV7-9 to TRBJ2-7, with D unresolved. Trimming pared 4 bases from V and 1 base from J, leaving 11 bases between. The CDR3 extends over 14 amino acids. Germline CDR1 SEHNR, CDR2 FQNEAQ (reference sequence). CDR3: CASSSALLSYEQYF. The CDR3 DNA follows: TGTGCCAGCAGCTCCGCGTTGTTATCCTACGAGCAGTACTTC.

This chain joins TRBV7-2 and TRBJ1-5, with 11 bases lining up with TRBD1. Losses at the gene ends were 5 bases for V and 5 bases for J; bases not matched to a gene: 5. In germline, CDR1 is SGHTA, CDR2 FQGNSA. CDR3 length equals 15 residues. The chain's CDR3 is CASSPRTGGYQPQHF. For the CDR3, the DNA is TGTGCCAGCAGCCCAAGGACAGGGGGCTATCAGCCCCAGCATTTT.

This chain links TRBV25-1 with TRBJ2-7; D gene unclear. CDR1 is MGHDK, CDR2 SYGVNS, per germline. This CDR3 has 12 amino acids. Between the trimmed V and J ends, which lost 0 bases and 3 bases, there was a span of 3 bases. CDR3: CASSEYYYEQYF. The CDR3 coding sequence is TGTGCCAGCAGTGAATACTACTACGAGCAGTACTTC.